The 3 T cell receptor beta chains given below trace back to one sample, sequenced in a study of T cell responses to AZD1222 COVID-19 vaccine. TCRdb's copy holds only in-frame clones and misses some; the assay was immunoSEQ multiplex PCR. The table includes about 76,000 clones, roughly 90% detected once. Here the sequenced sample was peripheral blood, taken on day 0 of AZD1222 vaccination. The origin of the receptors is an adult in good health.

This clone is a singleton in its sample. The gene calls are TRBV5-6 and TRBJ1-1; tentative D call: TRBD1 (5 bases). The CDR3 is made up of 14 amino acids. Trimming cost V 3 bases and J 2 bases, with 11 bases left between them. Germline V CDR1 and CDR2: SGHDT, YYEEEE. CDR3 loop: CASSSSGRNTEAFF. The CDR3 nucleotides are TGTGCCAGCAGCTCCTCGGGACGTAACACTGAAGCTTTCTTT.

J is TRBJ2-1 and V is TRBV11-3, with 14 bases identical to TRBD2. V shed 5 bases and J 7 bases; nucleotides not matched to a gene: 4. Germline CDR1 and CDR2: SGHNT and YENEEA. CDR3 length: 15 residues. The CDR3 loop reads CASSQGLAGGNEQFF. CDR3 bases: TGTGCCAGCAGCCAAGGACTAGCGGGAGGTAATGAGCAGTTCTTC.

CDR3 region: CASSVGEGEQFF. The DNA of the CDR3 is TGTGCCAGCAGCGTGGGGGAAGGCGAGCAGTTCTTC. The chain couples TRBV9 to TRBJ2-1; tentatively, D is TRBD1 or TRBD2 (5 bases each). CDR3 length equals 12 residues. The germline V gene encodes CDR1 SGDLS and CDR2 YYNGEE. V lost 2 bases to trimming and J lost 10 bases, with 10 bases between them.